This TCR beta chain was recovered during a study of beta chain features in type 1 diabetes. General observations from the study: For Type 1 diabetes patients, all four CD4+ subsets carried TCRB CDR3s that were moderately but significantly shorter.

The entirety of the isolated RNA underwent reverse transcription, so expressed TCRB transcripts were sequenced. Assay: immunoSEQ multiplex PCR; the TCRdb copy retains only in-frame clones and omits some. In the table there are more than 550,000 clones, over 12% of which are singletons. The CDR3 sequence is 16 residues long. The germline V gene encodes CDR1 SGHTA and CDR2 FQGTGA. Between the trimmed V and J ends, which lost 3 bases and 8 bases, there was a span of 19 bases. This clone has just a few counts. The antigen is undetermined. This chain joins TRBV7-3 and TRBJ1-4, with a tentative D call TRBD1 (5 bases). The sequence came from a man between 18 and 35 years old with type 1 diabetes. The sequenced sample consisted of naive CD4+ T cells from blood. The CDR3: CASSLGDPRAREKLFF. The DNA of the CDR3 is TGTGCCAGCAGCTTGGGGGACCCTAGGGCCCGAGAAAAACTGTTTTTT.